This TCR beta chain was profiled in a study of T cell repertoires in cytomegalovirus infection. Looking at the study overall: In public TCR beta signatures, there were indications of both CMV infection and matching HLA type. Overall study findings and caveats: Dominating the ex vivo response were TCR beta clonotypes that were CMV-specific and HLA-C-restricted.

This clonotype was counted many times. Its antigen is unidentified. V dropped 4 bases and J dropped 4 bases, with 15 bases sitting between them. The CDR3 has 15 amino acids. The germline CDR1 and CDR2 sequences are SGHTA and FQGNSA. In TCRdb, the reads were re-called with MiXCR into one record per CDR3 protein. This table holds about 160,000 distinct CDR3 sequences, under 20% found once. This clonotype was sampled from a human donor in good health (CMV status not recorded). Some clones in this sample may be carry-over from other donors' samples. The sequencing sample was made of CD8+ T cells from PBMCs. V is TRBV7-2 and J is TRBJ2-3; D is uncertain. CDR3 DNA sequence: TGTGCCAGCAGCTACCACCGGGCGCCCCCAGATACGCAGTATTTT. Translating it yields CASSYHRAPPDTQYF.